These T cell receptor beta chains were read from a single sample in a study of T cell changes during pregnancy in multiple sclerosis. TCRdb's table, derived via immunoSEQ multiplex PCR, lists solely in-frame clones and lacks some. Found here are approximately 99,000 clones, 80% to 95% of them singletons; the top ten hold 0.99%. The sequenced sample was peripheral blood, obtained after pregnancy. The receptors shown here come from a female donor with multiple sclerosis, enrolled in a pregnancy study. The CDR3 runs from the conserved cysteine through the conserved F or W. The D gene is left open where the match is weak. Size values are once, few and many counts, or a class for expanded clones, and some rows have none.

clone_size j_call v_call d_call cdr3_aa cdr3_nt
. TRBJ2-3 TRBV25-1 TRBD2 CASSDPGLVRADTQYF TGTGCCAGCAGTGACCCGGGACTAGTGAGGGCAGATACGCAGTATTTT
. TRBJ2-7 TRBV6-6 TRBD2 CASSWDYRSSYEQYF TGTGCCAGCAGTTGGGACTACCGAAGCTCCTACGAGCAGTACTTC
once TRBJ2-1 TRBV29-1 TRBD2 CSVTGGLRRSNSYNEQFF TGCAGCGTCACGGGGGGACTAAGAAGATCGAACTCCTACAATGAGCAGTTCTTC
. TRBJ2-2 TRBV11-2 TRBD2 CASSDGTSGRVSGELFF TGTGCCAGCAGCGACGGGACTAGCGGGAGGGTCTCCGGGGAGCTGTTTTTT
once TRBJ2-3 TRBV11-2 TRBD2 CASSSVAGRGTQYF TGTGCCAGCAGCTCCGTAGCGGGAAGAGGTACGCAGTATTTT
once TRBJ1-1 TRBV5-1 . CASSFTGSEAFF TGCGCCAGCAGCTTTACAGGTTCTGAAGCTTTCTTT
. TRBJ1-2 TRBV27 TRBD1 CASRTNRDRAYGYTF TGTGCCAGCAGGACTAACCGGGACAGGGCCTATGGCTACACCTTC
. TRBJ2-1 TRBV27 TRBD1 CASSDRGINEQFF TGTGCCAGCAGTGACAGGGGGATAAATGAGCAGTTCTTC
. TRBJ1-2 TRBV5-5 TRBD1 CASSPGQGTGYTF TGTGCCAGCAGCCCGGGACAGGGGACTGGCTACACCTTC
. TRBJ1-2 TRBV15 . CATSRGNKYGYTF TGTGCCACCAGCAGAGGAAACAAGTATGGCTACACCTTC
. TRBJ1-1 TRBV6-6 . CASQLTANTEAFF TGTGCCAGTCAACTGACAGCGAACACTGAAGCTTTCTTT
. TRBJ1-2 TRBV7-9 . CASSFQGGYTF TGTGCCAGCAGCTTTCAGGGGGGCTACACCTTC
few TRBJ1-2 TRBV7-9 TRBD1 CASSLAPDRVDGYTF TGTGCCAGCAGCTTAGCCCCGGACAGGGTAGATGGCTACACCTTC
few TRBJ1-2 TRBV6-5 . CASSYFQGNYGYTF TGTGCCAGCAGTTACTTTCAGGGTAACTATGGCTACACCTTC
. TRBJ1-2 TRBV5-6 . CASTRSNYGYTF TGTGCCAGCACCCGGTCCAACTATGGCTACACCTTC
. TRBJ1-4 TRBV10-3 TRBD1 CAISPGQGGEKLFF TGTGCCATCAGTCCTGGACAGGGCGGTGAAAAACTGTTTTTT
. TRBJ1-1 TRBV5-1 . CASSLWGARTEAFF TGCGCCAGCAGCTTGTGGGGCGCGCGCACTGAAGCTTTCTTT
. TRBJ2-1 TRBV19 TRBD2 CASSIWGVGLAGVRKDEQFF TGTGCCAGTAGTATATGGGGTGTGGGACTAGCGGGAGTGAGGAAGGATGAGCAGTTCTTC
once TRBJ1-1 TRBV27 TRBD1 CASTPGQGVTEAFF TGTGCCAGCACCCCGGGACAGGGGGTTACTGAAGCTTTCTTT
. TRBJ1-1 TRBV10-3 . CAISPRGSDTEAFF TGTGCCATCAGTCCGAGGGGGAGTGACACTGAAGCTTTCTTT
. TRBJ1-1 TRBV20-1 . CSATGYTEAFF TGCAGTGCTACGGGGTACACTGAAGCTTTCTTT
. TRBJ2-2 TRBV9 . CASSSSVPTGELFF TGTGCCAGCAGTTCTAGCGTTCCCACCGGGGAGCTGTTTTTT
. TRBJ2-3 TRBV5-6 TRBD2 CASSLRRTGGQGSTDTQYF TGTGCCAGCAGCTTACGTCGAACGGGGGGGCAGGGTAGCACAGATACGCAGTATTTT
. TRBJ1-4 TRBV5-4 TRBD1 CASSGTGATNEKLFF TGTGCCAGCAGCGGGACAGGGGCCACTAATGAAAAACTGTTTTTT
. TRBJ1-2 TRBV27 . CASSYGDNYGYTF TGTGCCAGCAGTTACGGGGATAACTATGGCTACACCTTC
. TRBJ2-3 TRBV9 . CASSTGGLSTDTQYF TGTGCCAGCAGCACCGGCGGGCTGAGCACAGATACGCAGTATTTT
. TRBJ2-7 TRBV5-4 . CASSLGQNYEQYF TGTGCCAGCAGCTTGGGACAGAACTACGAGCAGTACTTC
. TRBJ2-7 TRBV5-1 . CASSLTGSSYEQYF TGCGCCAGCAGTTTAACCGGGTCCTCCTACGAGCAGTACTTC
. TRBJ2-3 TRBV11-2 . CASSFFHTDTQYF TGTGCCAGCAGCTTTTTCCACACAGATACGCAGTATTTT
. TRBJ1-5 TRBV11-2 . CASSLAGNSNQPQHF TGTGCCAGCAGCTTAGCAGGTAATAGCAATCAGCCCCAGCATTTT
. TRBJ2-2 TRBV9 TRBD2 CASSATSSGELFF TGTGCCAGCAGCGCGACTAGCTCCGGGGAGCTGTTTTTT
. TRBJ1-1 TRBV7-9 TRBD1 CASSPTGGTEAFF TGTGCCAGCAGCCCAACAGGGGGCACTGAAGCTTTCTTT
few TRBJ1-5 TRBV19 TRBD1 CASSRDRNQPQHF TGTGCCAGTAGTAGGGACAGAAATCAGCCCCAGCATTTT
. TRBJ2-1 TRBV21-1 . CASSSQGDEQFF TGTGCCAGCAGCTCACAGGGTGATGAGCAGTTCTTC
. TRBJ1-4 TRBV10-2 TRBD1 CATGTDSEKLFF TGCGCCACCGGGACAGACTCTGAAAAACTGTTTTTT
. TRBJ2-3 TRBV4-1 TRBD2 CASSRTSGVRDTQYF TGCGCCAGCAGCCGAACTAGCGGGGTCCGGGATACGCAGTATTTT
once TRBJ2-1 TRBV9 . CASSGDEQFF TGTGCCAGCTCGGGAGACGAGCAGTTCTTC
. TRBJ1-4 TRBV19 TRBD1 CASRDRGRATNEKLFF TGTGCCAGTAGGGACAGGGGAAGGGCAACTAATGAAAAACTGTTTTTT
. TRBJ2-6 TRBV7-9 . CASSPTGNSGANVLTF TGTGCCAGCAGCCCCACAGGGAACTCTGGGGCCAACGTCCTGACTTTC
. TRBJ2-7 TRBV9 TRBD1 CASSPAAGTGIYEQYF TGTGCCAGCAGCCCAGCAGCCGGGACAGGGATCTACGAGCAGTACTTC
. TRBJ2-5 TRBV9 TRBD2 CASSVGTGGQETQYF TGTGCCAGCAGCGTAGGTACGGGGGGGCAAGAGACCCAGTACTTC
. TRBJ2-5 TRBV5-4 TRBD1 CASSTRQGNQETQYF TGTGCCAGCAGCACCAGACAGGGGAATCAAGAGACCCAGTACTTC
. TRBJ2-7 TRBV6-5 . CASRPRGRAIEQYF TGTGCCAGCAGGCCGAGGGGGAGGGCGATCGAGCAGTACTTC
. TRBJ2-1 TRBV10-3 . CAISSQGGVGHEQFF TGTGCCATCAGCTCCCAGGGGGGAGTCGGCCATGAGCAGTTCTTC